This T cell receptor beta chain originates from a study of CXCR3-negative and CXCR3-positive naive CD8 T cells. Points from the study as a whole: Similar levels of surface CD5 were seen between naive subsets; TCR strength was inferred from TRB CDR3 properties. CXCR3-positive naive cells had more hydrophobic TRB CDR3s than CXCR3-negative naive cells. TRBV-TRBJ usage matched between naive CXCR3-negative and CXCR3-positive cells but not between memory cells. Similarly elevated diversity marked both naive subsets, with memory CD8+ cells showing far lower diversity.

Through 5' RACE with UMI labels, the TRB cDNA libraries were prepared. TCRdb reanalyzed the 5' RACE reads and collapses them to one entry per CDR3 protein, without DNA. In total, the table holds 100,000 to 150,000 distinct CDR3 sequences. Turning to this clonotype: The target antigen is unknown.

The CDR3 is 20 residues long. Germline-derived CDR1 and CDR2 are SGDLS and YYNGEE. The TCR was taken from a human donor in good health. Some clones in this sample may be carry-over from other donors' samples. The sequencing input was naive CXCR3- CD8+ T cells from blood. Noted subset: CD45RO-CCR7+CD27+CD95- naive CD8+ T cells lacking CXCR3 (TNR3-). The V and J genes are TRBV9 and TRBJ1-6; TCRdb returns TRBD1, unconfirmable since there is no DNA. CDR3 loop: CASIERPGTGINGRNSPLHF.